These T cell receptor beta chains were read from a single sample in a study of blood T cell repertoires in COVID-19. The table came from immunoSEQ multiplex PCR; TCRdb's copy has only in-frame clones and leaves some out. The repertoire has tens of thousands of clones, under 90% of them found once; the top ten carry 12%. The specimen was peripheral blood. The receptor source for this set is a human donor in a cohort sampled during active COVID-19. CDR3s include the opening cysteine and the closing phenylalanine or tryptophan. Fields, in order: V gene, clone size, J gene, D gene, CDR3 DNA, CDR3 protein. A D gene is named only where the DNA matches it firmly. Only some rows state a clone size, as once, few, many or a class for expanded clones.

TRBV21-1	few	TRBJ1-6	-	TGTGCCGGAGTCCCGGGACAGTTCTACTTT	CAGVPGQFYF
TRBV6-5	-	TRBJ2-7	-	TGTGCCAGCAGTTACTCGGCGGGGACCACCTACGAGCAGTACTTC	CASSYSAGTTYEQYF
TRBV28	-	TRBJ1-1	TRBD1	TGTGCCAGCAGTTTGTACAGGGGGACTGAAGCTTTCTTT	CASSLYRGTEAFF
TRBV5-4	few	TRBJ2-7	-	TGTGCCAGCAGCTTAGAGGGCCCAGTCTCCTACGAGCAGTACTTC	CASSLEGPVSYEQYF
TRBV4-3	once	TRBJ1-5	-	TGCGCCAGCAGCCATGCAGCAGGGGAGACGGGCAATCAGCCCCAGCATTTT	CASSHAAGETGNQPQHF
TRBV2	-	TRBJ1-4	-	TGTGCCAGCACCCCCACGAGGGCTGAAAAACTGTTTTTT	CASTPTRAEKLFF
TRBV7-8	-	TRBJ2-7	TRBD2	TGTGCCAGCAATAGCGGGGTTACCTACGAGCAGTACTTC	CASNSGVTYEQYF
TRBV4-3	-	TRBJ2-7	TRBD1	TGCGCCAGCAGCCAAGAGACAGGGGGTGCGGTAGAGCAGTACTTC	CASSQETGGAVEQYF
TRBV19	-	TRBJ2-1	-	TGTGCCAGTAGTATGTTCGGGGACTCCTACAATGAGCAGTTCTTC	CASSMFGDSYNEQFF
TRBV7-2	-	TRBJ1-2	TRBD1	TGTGCCAGCAGCTTAGCTGACAGGGGGCTCGGTGGCTACACCTTC	CASSLADRGLGGYTF
TRBV6-5	-	TRBJ1-6	-	TGTGCCAGCACCGGTATCATGCCCCTAGGATCACCCCTCCACTTT	CASTGIMPLGSPLHF
TRBV6-2/TRBV6-3	-	TRBJ2-2	-	TGTGCCAGCAGTTACGTCACTGGGCAGGGCATGGAGCTGTTTTTT	CASSYVTGQGMELFF
TRBV7-9	-	TRBJ1-6	TRBD1	TGTGCCAGCAGCTTATTGGGACAGCAGAATTCACCCCTCCACTTT	CASSLLGQQNSPLHF
TRBV7-2	-	TRBJ2-1	TRBD2	TGTGCCAGCAGCCTACCTAGCGGGGGGCCGAAAGTCAAGCAGTTCTTC	CASSLPSGGPKVKQFF
TRBV30	-	TRBJ2-7	-	TGTGCCTGGAGTGTAAATTACTACGAGCAGTACTTC	CAWSVNYYEQYF
TRBV7-2	-	TRBJ2-7	TRBD2	TGTGCCAGCAGCTTAGTAGCTGGCGGGGGGGTCTACGAGCAGTACTTC	CASSLVAGGGVYEQYF
TRBV28	-	TRBJ2-7	-	TGTGCCAGCAGTTTTGTCAGGGGAGCCTACGAGCAGTACTTC	CASSFVRGAYEQYF
TRBV10-1	few	TRBJ2-7	-	TGCGCCAGAAAAGACAGACACATGAACTACGAGCAGTACTTC	CARKDRHMNYEQYF
TRBV27	-	TRBJ1-1	-	TGTGCCAGCAGTTTATCCAGGGATGGGAACACTGAAGCTTTCTTT	CASSLSRDGNTEAFF
TRBV19	-	TRBJ2-7	TRBD1	TGTGCCAGTAGTCCGGGACAGGGGGGCACCTACGAGCAGTACTTC	CASSPGQGGTYEQYF
TRBV3-1/TRBV3-2	few	TRBJ1-2	-	TGTGCCAGCAGCCTCCGGGACATCAGCCGAGGCTACACCTTC	CASSLRDISRGYTF
TRBV30	-	TRBJ1-3	-	TGTGCCCGGACCCCCCAGGGTTCGGAAAACACCATATATTTT	CARTPQGSENTIYF
TRBV4-3	-	TRBJ2-7	TRBD1	TGCGCCAGCAGCCAAGATCCGCCCGGGACAGTTTACGAGCAGTACTTC	CASSQDPPGTVYEQYF
TRBV7-9	-	TRBJ1-1	-	TGTGCCAGCAGCTTAGAAGGCCCTGGGAGGACTGAAGCTTTCTTT	CASSLEGPGRTEAFF
TRBV5-1	-	TRBJ2-7	TRBD2	TGCGCCAGCAGCTTGGAACCAGCGGGAGTAACCGAGCAGTACTTC	CASSLEPAGVTEQYF
TRBV28	-	TRBJ2-1	-	TGTGCCAGCAGTTACAGGGGTGGAGGGTACAATGAGCAGTTCTTC	CASSYRGGGYNEQFF
TRBV4-3	-	TRBJ2-1	-	TGCGCCAGCAGCCAAGATCCCCAGCGTACCAGTCCCCACAATGAGCAGTTCTTC	CASSQDPQRTSPHNEQFF
TRBV7-8	-	TRBJ2-3	-	TGTGCCAGCAGCTTTATGGGGGGAGTTTTTACAGATACGCAGTATTTT	CASSFMGGVFTDTQYF
TRBV19	-	TRBJ2-7	-	TGTGCCAGTAGTCCAGGCCCAGGTTGGGACGAGCAGTACTTC	CASSPGPGWDEQYF
TRBV5-4	-	TRBJ2-7	-	TGTGCCAGCAGCTTGGTAGGGAGCTCCTACGAGCAGTACTTC	CASSLVGSSYEQYF
TRBV4-2	-	TRBJ2-7	TRBD2	TGTGCCAGCAGCCAATTCGTTCCAGGGCTGGCTAGCGGTACCTACGAGCAGTACTTC	CASSQFVPGLASGTYEQYF
TRBV5-1	-	TRBJ2-7	TRBD2	TGCGCCAGCAGGCTGGCTACGGGACTAGCGAGAAACGAGCAGTACTTC	CASRLATGLARNEQYF
TRBV7-9	-	TRBJ2-7	-	TGTGCCAGCAGCATCGCGTGGACAGGGACGGGAGGGCAGTACTTC	CASSIAWTGTGGQYF
TRBV18	-	TRBJ1-5	-	TGTGCCAGCTCACGCACAGTCAATCAGCCCCAGCATTTT	CASSRTVNQPQHF
TRBV7-8	-	TRBJ2-1	TRBD2	TGTGCCAGCAGCCCCTGGACTAGCGGCAATGAGCAGTTCTTC	CASSPWTSGNEQFF
TRBV10-2	once	TRBJ2-7	-	TGCGCCAGCAGTGAGTCAGGAATAACGGCAGGGGTAAAAGAGCAGTACTTC	CASSESGITAGVKEQYF
TRBV3-1/TRBV3-2	few	TRBJ1-6	-	TGTGCCAGCAGCCGAGGAGGTTTGAGTTCACCCCTCCACTTT	CASSRGGLSSPLHF
TRBV27	few	TRBJ2-7	TRBD1	TGTGCCAGCAGTTTGGGACAGGGTGGCTACGAGCAGTACTTC	CASSLGQGGYEQYF
TRBV11-2	-	TRBJ1-1	-	TGTGCCAGCAGCCCACCCCGACAGAACACTGAAGCTTTCTTT	CASSPPRQNTEAFF
TRBV5-4	-	TRBJ2-5	-	TGTGCCAGCAGCTCTCCCCCGGAGACCCAGTACTTC	CASSSPPETQYF